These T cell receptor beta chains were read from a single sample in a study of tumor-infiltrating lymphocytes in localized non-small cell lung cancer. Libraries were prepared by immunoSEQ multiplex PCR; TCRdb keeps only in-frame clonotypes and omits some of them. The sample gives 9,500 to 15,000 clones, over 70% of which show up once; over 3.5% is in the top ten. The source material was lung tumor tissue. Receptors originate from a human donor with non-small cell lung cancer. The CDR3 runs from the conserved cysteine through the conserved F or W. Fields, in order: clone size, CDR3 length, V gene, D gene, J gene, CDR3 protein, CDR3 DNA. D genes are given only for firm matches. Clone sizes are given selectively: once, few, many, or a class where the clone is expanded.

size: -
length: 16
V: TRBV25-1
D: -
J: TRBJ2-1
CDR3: CASSVAAGLSYNEQFF
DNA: TGTGCCAGCAGTGTCGCGGCGGGACTCTCCTACAATGAGCAGTTCTTC

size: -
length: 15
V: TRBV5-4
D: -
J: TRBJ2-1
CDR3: CASSLTGRRWNEQFF
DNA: TGTGCCAGCAGCTTGACAGGGAGAAGGTGGAATGAGCAGTTCTTC

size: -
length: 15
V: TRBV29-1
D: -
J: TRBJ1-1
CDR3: CSVEDEAAGPKGAFF
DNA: TGCAGCGTTGAAGATGAAGCAGCCGGCCCTAAGGGGGCTTTCTTT

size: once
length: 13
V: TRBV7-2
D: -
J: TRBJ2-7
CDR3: CASSLERSYEQYF
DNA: TGTGCCAGCAGCTTAGAAAGATCCTACGAGCAGTACTTC

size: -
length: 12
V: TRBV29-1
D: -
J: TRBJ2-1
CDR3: CSVVSRLNEQFF
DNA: TGCAGCGTTGTATCAAGGCTCAATGAGCAGTTCTTC

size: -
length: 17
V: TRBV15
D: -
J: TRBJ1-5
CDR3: CATSRDKAEYSNQPQHF
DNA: TGTGCCACCAGCAGAGATAAAGCAGAATATAGCAATCAGCCCCAGCATTTT

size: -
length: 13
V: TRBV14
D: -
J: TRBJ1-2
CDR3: CASSQARNYGYTF
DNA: TGTGCCAGCAGCCAAGCCAGGAACTATGGCTACACCTTC

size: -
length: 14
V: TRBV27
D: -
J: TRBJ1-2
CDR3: CASKRNRVGYGYTF
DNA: TGTGCCAGTAAACGAAACAGGGTGGGCTATGGCTACACCTTC

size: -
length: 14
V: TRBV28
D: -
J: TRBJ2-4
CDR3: CASSFFWTKNIQYF
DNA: TGTGCCAGCAGTTTCTTCTGGACCAAAAACATTCAGTACTTC

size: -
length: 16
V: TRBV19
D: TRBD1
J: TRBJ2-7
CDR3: CASSIAAGQGAYEQYF
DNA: TGTGCCAGTAGTATAGCCGCGGGACAGGGAGCCTACGAGCAGTACTTC

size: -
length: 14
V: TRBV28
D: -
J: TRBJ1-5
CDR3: CASSFPPSNQPQHF
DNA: TGTGCCAGCAGTTTTCCCCCCAGCAATCAGCCCCAGCATTTT

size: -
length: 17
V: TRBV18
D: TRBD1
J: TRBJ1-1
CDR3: CASSPQATGGLNTEAFF
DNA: TGTGCCAGCTCACCACAGGCGACAGGGGGCCTGAACACTGAAGCTTTCTTT

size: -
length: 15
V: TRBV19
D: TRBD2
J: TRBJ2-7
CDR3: CASSSPSGAFYEQYF
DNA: TGTGCCAGTAGTTCCCCTAGCGGGGCGTTCTACGAGCAGTACTTC

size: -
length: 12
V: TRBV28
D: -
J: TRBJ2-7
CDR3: CASTQQGSEQYF
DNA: TGTGCCAGCACCCAACAGGGTTCCGAGCAGTACTTC

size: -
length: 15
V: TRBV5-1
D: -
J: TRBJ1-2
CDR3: CASRWGTPADYGYTF
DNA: TGCGCCAGCAGGTGGGGTACACCCGCGGACTATGGCTACACCTTC

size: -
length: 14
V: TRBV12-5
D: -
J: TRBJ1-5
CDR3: CASGRDGGNQPQHF
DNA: TGTGCTAGTGGAAGGGACGGAGGCAATCAGCCCCAGCATTTT

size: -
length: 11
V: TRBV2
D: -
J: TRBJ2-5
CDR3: CASQGWETQYF
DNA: TGTGCCAGCCAGGGTTGGGAGACCCAGTACTTC

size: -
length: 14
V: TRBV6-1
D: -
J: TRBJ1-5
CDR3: CASTGGVGSQPQHF
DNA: TGTGCCAGCACCGGCGGGGTAGGGAGTCAGCCCCAGCATTTT